This T cell receptor beta chain was documented in a study of cytomegalovirus exposure and HLA in healthy donors. Study-wide results and caveats: The authors reported that TCR beta sequences could predict HLA-A and HLA-B alleles. These predictions were accurate for most subjects in the first cohort.

J lost 2 bases, V lost 2 bases, and 0 bases had no gene match. CDR3 size: 14 residues. Germline V gene data show CDR1 as KGHSH and CDR2 as LQKENI. Details on this clone: Its antigen is still unknown.

PCR employed 60 Vbeta and 13 Jbeta primers. How the authors handled the data: Later analysis identified some 80 million unique TCR beta chains, 10 million to 12 million shared. TCRdb's copy holds only in-frame clones and misses some; the assay was immunoSEQ multiplex PCR. V and J calls and clone size are given by that table; D and trimming were obtained from the DNA. Of fewer than 150,000 clones listed, approximately 85% are singletons. This TCR derives from a woman in her 30s in good health and CMV-seropositive. Sequenced input: PBMCs. The rearrangement uses TRBV18 and TRBJ1-2; 9 bases agree with TRBD1. CDR3 loop: CASSPTGGNYGYTF. Here the CDR3 DNA reads TGTGCCAGCTCACCAACAGGGGGCAACTATGGCTACACCTTC.